Reported below is one TCR beta chain. At one boundary the junction diverges from the germline segment, which might be a read error. The data are from a study of T cell repertoires in cytomegalovirus infection. The CDR3 covers 16 residues. Germline-derived CDR1 and CDR2 are SGHVS and FQNEAQ. MiXCR was run by TCRdb on the reads, yielding one entry per CDR3 protein. The table shows 150,000 to 160,000 distinct CDR3 sequences, with 20% to 30% occurring only once. The sequence was obtained from a human donor in good health (CMV status not recorded). Some clones in this sample may be carry-over from other donors' samples. Sequencing used PBMCs. This rearrangement joins TRBV7-8 to TRBJ1-5, with D perhaps matching TRBD1 (6 bases). The CDR3 nucleotides read TGTGCCAGCAGCCCCCTGGGGGGCCCGGGCAATCAGCCCCCGCATTTT. Amino acids: CASSPLGGPGNQPPHF.